The present entry profiles one T cell receptor beta chain with its context. What it binds is unknown. This record belongs to a study of early T cells in non-severe SARS-CoV-2 infection. Study overall: Chains were not paired, and sequencing was done on bulk RNA from unsorted whole blood. General study results and limits: CD4 and private specificities were missed by VDJdb matching, which favored anti-spike CD8 responses.

Unique molecular identifier tags were affixed to discrete cDNA molecules. From the 5' RACE reads, TCRdb called clonotypes with MiXCR, one entry per CDR3 protein. The sample consists of approximately 90,000 distinct CDR3 sequences, over 15% of them appearing once. This CDR3 region has 13 residues. Germline V gives CDR1 MNHEY, CDR2 SMNVEV (reference sequence). Trimming took off 2 bases at V and 3 bases at J, with 7 bases between the two ends. The specimen comprised whole blood, sampled at baseline. The TCR sequence derives from an adult who was a healthcare worker with PCR-confirmed SARS-CoV-2 infection or an uninfected control (not recorded which). This chain joins TRBV27 and TRBJ1-2, with unresolved D. The CDR3 sequence is CASSLGSDYGYTF. The CDR3 nucleotides are TGTGCCAGCAGTTTAGGATCGGACTATGGCTACACCTTC.